This entry features one T cell receptor (beta chain) sequence. Antigen specificity is unknown. The TCRbeta library incorporated unique molecular identifiers. Each CDR3 protein gets one entry after TCRdb re-called the PCR reads with MiXCR. The sample has approximately 980,000 distinct CDR3 sequences; around 30% are singletons. This CDR3 comprises 17 residues. J lost 4 bases, V lost 3 bases, and 11 bases had no gene match. Germline CDR1 is LGHDT and CDR2 is YNNKEL (reference sequence). This record comes from a study of T-cell reconstitution after alpha-beta-depleted transplantation in children. Overall study results and limits: Counts and diversity of T cells one year after transplant came mostly from newly produced T cells.

This sequence originates from a boy under two years old who had a stem cell transplant for SCID, so the T cells may come from the graft donor. The chain uses TRBV3-1 and TRBJ2-1, with TRBD2 identical over 8 bases. Material: PBMCs, mostly from graft donor cells, obtained 360 days after TCRalphabeta/CD19-depleted stem cell transplant. The CDR3 DNA reads TGTGCCAGCAGCCACTTTCCAGTGGTAGCGGGGTACAATGAGCAGTTCTTC. This encodes CASSHFPVVAGYNEQFF.